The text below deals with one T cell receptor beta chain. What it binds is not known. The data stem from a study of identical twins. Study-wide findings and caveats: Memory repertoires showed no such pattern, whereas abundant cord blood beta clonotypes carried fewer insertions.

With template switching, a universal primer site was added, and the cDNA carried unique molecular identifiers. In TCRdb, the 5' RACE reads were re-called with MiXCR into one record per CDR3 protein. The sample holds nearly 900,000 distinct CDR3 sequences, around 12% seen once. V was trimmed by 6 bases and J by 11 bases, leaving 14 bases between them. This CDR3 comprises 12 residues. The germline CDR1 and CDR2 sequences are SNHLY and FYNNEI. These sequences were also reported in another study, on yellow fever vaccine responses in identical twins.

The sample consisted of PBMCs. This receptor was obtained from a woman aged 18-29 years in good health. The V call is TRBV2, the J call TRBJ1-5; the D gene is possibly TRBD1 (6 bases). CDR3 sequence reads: CASRQGRGAQHF. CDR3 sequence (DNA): TGTGCCAGCAGACAGGGCCGGGGGGCCCAGCATTTT.